The entry below describes one T cell receptor (beta chain). This entry comes from a study of shared clonotypes between healthy human individuals. Recent acute infections and vaccinations were absent in the healthy HIV-negative adult donors. Profiled with immunoSEQ multiplex PCR; TCRdb holds only in-frame clones, not every one. The repertoire has around 2.3 million clones, approximately 95% of them found once; the top ten carry roughly 0.13%. The V end was cut by 1 base, the J end by 6 bases, with 13 bases between. In germline, CDR1 is LNHDA, CDR2 SQIVND (reference sequence). There are 15 residues in the CDR3.

This chain links TRBV19 with TRBJ1-5; D might be TRBD1 (5 bases). The specimen was naive CD4+ T cells sorted from blood. Subset indicated: CD45RA+ positively selected. The sequence was collected from a man aged 18 to 35 in good health. The CDR3 region is CASSIGSRGSQPQHF. Here the CDR3 DNA reads TGTGCCAGTAGTATAGGGTCTCGGGGGAGTCAGCCCCAGCATTTT.